Described below is a single T cell receptor (beta chain) sequence and its context. Its antigen is as yet unknown. The TCR beta CDR3 regions underwent amplification using RNA transcripts as the source. Researchers ran a first-round RT-PCR on the TCR CDR3 using the HTBI primer set. TCRdb re-called the multiplex PCR reads through MiXCR, storing one row per CDR3 protein. Of 480,000 or so distinct CDR3 sequences in the sample, 40% to 55% were seen once. These data belong to a study of T cells in Graves' hyperthyroidism and ophthalmopathy. The study's findings and limits: Also found in blood were most expanded thyroid clonotypes above 0.001.

V lost 10 bases to trimming and J lost 10 bases; unmatched junction nucleotides: 12. This CDR3 contains 14 residues. Germline V CDR1 and CDR2: ENHRY, SYGVKD. This TCR was recovered from an adult woman with Graves' disease, either hyperthyroidism or ophthalmopathy (not recorded which). The V call is TRBV10-3, the J call TRBJ1-6; the match to TRBD1 covers 8 bases. The material sequenced was peripheral blood or thyroid tissue (not recorded which). CDR3 coding DNA: TGTGCCACTCAACCGGGACAGGTTCGATCACCCCTCCACTTT. The encoded protein is CATQPGQVRSPLHF.